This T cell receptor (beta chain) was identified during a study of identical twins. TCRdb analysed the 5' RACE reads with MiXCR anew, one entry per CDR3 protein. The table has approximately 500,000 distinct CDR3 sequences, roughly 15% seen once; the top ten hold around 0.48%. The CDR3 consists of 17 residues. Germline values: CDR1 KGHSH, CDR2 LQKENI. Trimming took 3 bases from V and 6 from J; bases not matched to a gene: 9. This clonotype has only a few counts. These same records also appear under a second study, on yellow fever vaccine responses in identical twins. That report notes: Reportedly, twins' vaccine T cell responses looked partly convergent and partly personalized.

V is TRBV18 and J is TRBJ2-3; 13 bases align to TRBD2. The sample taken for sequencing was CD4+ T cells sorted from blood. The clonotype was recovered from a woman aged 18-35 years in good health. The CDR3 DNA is TGTGCCAGCTCACCCGGACTAGCGGGAGAAGGGCGCGATACGCAGTATTTT. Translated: CASSPGLAGEGRDTQYF.